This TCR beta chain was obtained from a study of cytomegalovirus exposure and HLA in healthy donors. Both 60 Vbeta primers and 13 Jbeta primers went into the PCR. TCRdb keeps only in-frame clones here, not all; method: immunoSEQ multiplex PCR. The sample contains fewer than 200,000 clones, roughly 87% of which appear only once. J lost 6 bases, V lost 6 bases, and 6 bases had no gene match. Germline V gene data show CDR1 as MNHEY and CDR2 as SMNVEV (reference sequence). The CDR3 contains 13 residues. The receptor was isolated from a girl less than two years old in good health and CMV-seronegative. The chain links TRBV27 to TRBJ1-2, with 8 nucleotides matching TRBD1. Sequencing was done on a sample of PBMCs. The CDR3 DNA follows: TGTGCCAGCAGGTCAACAGGGGGAGATGGCTACACCTTC. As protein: CASRSTGGDGYTF.